This T cell receptor (beta chain) was documented in a study of blood T cell repertoires in COVID-19. Recruits, aged about 18 to 100 years, lived in around 24 US areas. In assigning cohorts, the study relied on participant-reported clinical history. Original handling: By means of reference gene primer amplification, nucleated cell counts were estimated. The protocol was immunoSEQ multiplex PCR, while the TCRdb copy is restricted to in-frame clones and leaves out a portion. That table supplies the V and J calls and clone size; D and trimming were determined from the DNA. This sample yields 250,000 to 300,000 clones, of which approximately 91% are seen a single time; under 3% belongs to the top ten. This TCR derives from a woman in her thirties or forties with acute COVID-19. The material sequenced was PBMCs or T cells enriched from blood (not recorded which).

CDR3 protein: CASSLSKHTEAFF. In DNA form, the CDR3 reads TGTGCCAGCAGCTTATCTAAACACACTGAAGCTTTCTTT. The rearrangement joins TRBV7-9 to TRBJ1-1, with D unresolved. V was pared by 2 bases and J by 3 bases, with 7 bases between. The CDR3 length is 13 residues. In germline, CDR1 is SEHNR, CDR2 FQNEAQ (reference sequence). The entire variable domain, with the rest obtained from reference TRBV7-9 and TRBJ1-1, is as follows: DTGVSQNPRHKITKRGQNVTFRCDPISEHNRLYWYRQTLGQGPEFLTYFQNEAQLEKSRLLSDRFSAERPKGSFSTLEIQRTEQGDSAMYLCASSLSKHTEAFFGQGTRLTVV.